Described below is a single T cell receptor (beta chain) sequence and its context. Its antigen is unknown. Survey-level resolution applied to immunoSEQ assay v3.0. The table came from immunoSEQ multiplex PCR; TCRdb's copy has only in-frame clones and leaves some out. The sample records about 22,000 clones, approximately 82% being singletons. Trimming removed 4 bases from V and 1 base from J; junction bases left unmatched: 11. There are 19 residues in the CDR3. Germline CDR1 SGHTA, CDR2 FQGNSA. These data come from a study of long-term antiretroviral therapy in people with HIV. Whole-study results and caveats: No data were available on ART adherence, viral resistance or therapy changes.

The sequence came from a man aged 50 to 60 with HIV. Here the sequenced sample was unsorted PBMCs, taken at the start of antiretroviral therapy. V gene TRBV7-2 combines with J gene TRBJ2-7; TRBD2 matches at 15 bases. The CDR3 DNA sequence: TGTGCCAGCAGCTCGCCCTCCGGGACTAGCGGGAGGCAATCCTACGAGCAGTACTTC. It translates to CASSSPSGTSGRQSYEQYF.